These 3 T cell receptor beta chains were all obtained from the same sample, sequenced in a study of identical twins. TCRdb used MiXCR to reprocess the 5' RACE reads, holding one entry per CDR3 protein. This repertoire shows approximately 490,000 distinct CDR3 sequences, 20% to 25% found once; its top ten account for around 0.5%. These data are also associated with another study on yellow fever vaccine responses in identical twins.

The specimen was CD4+ T cells sorted from blood. The receptors here all came from a young woman in good health.

The gene calls are TRBV7-3 and TRBJ2-2; the D is unclear. V gave up 5 bases and J gave up 4 bases, with 17 bases separating them. Per the germline V gene, CDR1 is SGHTA and CDR2 is FQGTGA. This CDR3 is 16 amino acids long. DNA of the CDR3: TGTGCCAGCAGCCTAGGACGTGGCGGCCGCACCGGGGAGCTGTTTTTT. It translates to CASSLGRGGRTGELFF.

There are a few counts of this clonotype. V gene TRBV27 combines with J gene TRBJ1-5, with a possible D match to TRBD1 (6 bases). Germline CDR1 and CDR2: MNHEY and SMNVEV (reference sequence). V shed 0 bases and J shed 7 bases, with 13 bases lying between them. The CDR3 length is 15 residues. This CDR3 is CASSLSGGLGQPQHF. Here the CDR3 DNA reads TGTGCCAGCAGTTTATCTGGGGGGCTGGGACAGCCCCAGCATTTT.

The rearrangement links TRBV5-5 to TRBJ1-2; possibly TRBD1 for D (6 bases). Trimming left V 0 bases short and J 4 bases short, with 10 bases between. Germline assignment: CDR1 SGHKS and CDR2 YYEKEE (reference sequence). CDR3 length: 14 amino acids. CDR3 DNA sequence: TGTGCCAGCAGCTTGGATGGACAGACCTATGGCTACACCTTC. Residues: CASSLDGQTYGYTF. Variable domain in full (rest from reference TRBV5-5 and TRBJ1-2): DAGVTQSPTHLIKTRGQQVTLRCSPISGHKSVSWYQQVLGQGPQFIFQYYEKEERGRGNFPDRFSARQFPNYSSELNVNALLLGDSALYLCASSLDGQTYGYTFGSGTRLTVV.